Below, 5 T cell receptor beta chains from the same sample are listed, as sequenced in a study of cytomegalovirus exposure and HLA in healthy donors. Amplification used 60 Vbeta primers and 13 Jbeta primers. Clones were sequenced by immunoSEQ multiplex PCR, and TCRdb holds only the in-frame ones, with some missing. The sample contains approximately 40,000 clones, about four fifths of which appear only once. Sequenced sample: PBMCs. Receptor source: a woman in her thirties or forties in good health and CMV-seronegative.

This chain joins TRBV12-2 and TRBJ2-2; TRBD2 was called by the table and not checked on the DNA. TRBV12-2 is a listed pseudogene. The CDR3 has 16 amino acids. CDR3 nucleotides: TGTGCAAGTCGCTTAGTTAGGGGGGGAAGGACCGGGGAGCTGTTTTTT. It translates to CASRLVRGGRTGELFF.

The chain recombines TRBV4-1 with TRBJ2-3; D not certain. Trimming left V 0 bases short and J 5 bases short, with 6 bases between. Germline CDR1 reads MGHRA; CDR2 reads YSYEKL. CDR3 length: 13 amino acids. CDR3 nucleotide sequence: TGCGCCAGCAGCCAAGAAGCTCGAGATACGCAGTATTTT. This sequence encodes CASSQEARDTQYF.

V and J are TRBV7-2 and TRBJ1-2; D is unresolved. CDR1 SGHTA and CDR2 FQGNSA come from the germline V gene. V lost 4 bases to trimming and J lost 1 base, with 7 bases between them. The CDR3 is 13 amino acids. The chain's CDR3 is CASSSAINYGYTF. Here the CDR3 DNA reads TGTGCCAGCAGCTCAGCCATTAACTATGGCTACACCTTC.

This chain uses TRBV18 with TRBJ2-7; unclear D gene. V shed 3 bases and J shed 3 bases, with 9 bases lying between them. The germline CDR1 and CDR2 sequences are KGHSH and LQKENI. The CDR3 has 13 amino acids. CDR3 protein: CASSPGRFYEQYF. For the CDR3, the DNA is TGTGCCAGCTCACCCGGCAGGTTCTACGAGCAGTACTTC.

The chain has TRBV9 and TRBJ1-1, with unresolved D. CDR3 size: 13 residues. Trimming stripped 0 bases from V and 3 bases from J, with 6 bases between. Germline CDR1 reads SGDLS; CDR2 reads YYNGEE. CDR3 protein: CASSVAGDTEAFF. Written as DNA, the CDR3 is TGTGCCAGCAGCGTAGCGGGAGACACTGAAGCTTTCTTT.